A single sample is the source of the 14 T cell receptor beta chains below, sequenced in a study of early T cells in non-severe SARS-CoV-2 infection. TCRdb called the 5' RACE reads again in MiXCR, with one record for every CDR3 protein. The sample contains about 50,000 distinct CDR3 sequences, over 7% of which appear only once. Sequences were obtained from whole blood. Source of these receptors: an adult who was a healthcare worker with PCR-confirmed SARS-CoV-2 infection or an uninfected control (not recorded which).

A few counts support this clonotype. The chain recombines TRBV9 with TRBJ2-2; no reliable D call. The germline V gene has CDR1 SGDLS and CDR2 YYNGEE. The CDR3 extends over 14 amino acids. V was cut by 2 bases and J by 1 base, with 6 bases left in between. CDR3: CASSVGLNTGELFF. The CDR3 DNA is TGTGCCAGCAGCGTGGGGTTGAACACCGGGGAGCTGTTTTTT.

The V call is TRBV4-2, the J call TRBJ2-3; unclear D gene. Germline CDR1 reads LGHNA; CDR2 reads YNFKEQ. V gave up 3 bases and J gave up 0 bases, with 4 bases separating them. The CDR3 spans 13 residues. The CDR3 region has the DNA TGTGCCAGCAGCCATTCGAGCACAGATACGCAGTATTTT. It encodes CASSHSSTDTQYF.

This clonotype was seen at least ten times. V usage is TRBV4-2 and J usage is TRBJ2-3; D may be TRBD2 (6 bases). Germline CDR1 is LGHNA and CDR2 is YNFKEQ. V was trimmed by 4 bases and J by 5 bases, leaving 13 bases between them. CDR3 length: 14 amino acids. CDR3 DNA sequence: TGTGCCAGCAGCCCTATGCCCGGGAGAGATACGCAGTATTTT. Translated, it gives CASSPMPGRDTQYF.

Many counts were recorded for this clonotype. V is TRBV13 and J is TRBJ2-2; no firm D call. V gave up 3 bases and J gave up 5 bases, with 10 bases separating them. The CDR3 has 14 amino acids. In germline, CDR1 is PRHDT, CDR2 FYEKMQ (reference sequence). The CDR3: CASSFGGGTGELFF. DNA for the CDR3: TGTGCCAGCAGCTTTGGCGGTGGGACCGGGGAGCTGTTTTTT.

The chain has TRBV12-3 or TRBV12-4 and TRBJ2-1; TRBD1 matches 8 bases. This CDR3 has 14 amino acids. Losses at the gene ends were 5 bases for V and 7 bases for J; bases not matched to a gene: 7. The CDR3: CASSNQGAGNEQFF. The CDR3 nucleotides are TGTGCCAGCAGTAACCAGGGGGCGGGGAATGAGCAGTTCTTC.

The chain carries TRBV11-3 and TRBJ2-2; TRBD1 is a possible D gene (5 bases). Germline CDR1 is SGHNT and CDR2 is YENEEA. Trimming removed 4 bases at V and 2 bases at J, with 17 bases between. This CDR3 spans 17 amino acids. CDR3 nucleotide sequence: TGTGCCAGCAGCTCCACGAGAGCAGGGCCAAACACCGGGGAGCTGTTTTTT. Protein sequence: CASSSTRAGPNTGELFF. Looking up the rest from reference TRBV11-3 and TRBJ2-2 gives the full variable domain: EAGVVQSPRYKIIEKKQPVAFWCNPISGHNTLYWYLQNLGQGPELLIRYENEEAVDDSQLPKDRFSAERLKGVDSTLKIQPAELGDSAVYLCASSSTRAGPNTGELFFGEGSRLTVL.

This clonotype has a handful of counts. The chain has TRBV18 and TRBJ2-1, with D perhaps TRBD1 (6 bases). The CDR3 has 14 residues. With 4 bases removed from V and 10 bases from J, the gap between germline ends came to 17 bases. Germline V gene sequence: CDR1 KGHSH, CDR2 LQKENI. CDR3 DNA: TGTGCCAGCTCACTCGGCCGAACCGGGACAGAGCAGTTCTTC. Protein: CASSLGRTGTEQFF.

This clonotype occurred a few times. CDR3 nucleotide sequence: TGTGCCAGCAGTCCGCCTCAGGCCGGGCCCCAGTACCCCATATATTTT. Protein sequence: CASSPPQAGPQYPIYF. The chain has TRBV28 and TRBJ1-3; D is unclear. CDR3 length equals 16 residues. Germline values: CDR1 MDHEN, CDR2 SYDVKM. The ends were cut back, 5 bases at V and 11 bases at J, with 25 bases in the middle. Looking up the rest from reference TRBV28 and TRBJ1-3 gives the full variable domain: DVKVTQSSRYLVKRTGEKVFLECVQDMDHENMFWYRQDPGLGLRLIYFSYDVKMKEKGDIPEGYSVSREKKERFSLILESASTNQTSMYLCASSPPQAGPQYPIYFGEGSWLTVV.

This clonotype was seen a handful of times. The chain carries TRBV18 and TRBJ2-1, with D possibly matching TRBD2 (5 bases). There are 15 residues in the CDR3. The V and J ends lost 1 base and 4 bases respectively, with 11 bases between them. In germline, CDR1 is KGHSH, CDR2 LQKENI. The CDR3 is CASSPLSGVYNEQFF. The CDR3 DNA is TGTGCCAGCTCACCACTGTCCGGGGTATACAATGAGCAGTTCTTC.

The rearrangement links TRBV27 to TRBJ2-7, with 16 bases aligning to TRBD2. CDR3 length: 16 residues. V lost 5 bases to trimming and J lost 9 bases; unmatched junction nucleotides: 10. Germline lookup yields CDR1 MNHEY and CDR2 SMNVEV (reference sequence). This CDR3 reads CASSPKGLAGGNAQYF. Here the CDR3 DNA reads TGTGCCAGCAGTCCGAAGGGACTAGCGGGGGGGAATGCGCAGTACTTC.

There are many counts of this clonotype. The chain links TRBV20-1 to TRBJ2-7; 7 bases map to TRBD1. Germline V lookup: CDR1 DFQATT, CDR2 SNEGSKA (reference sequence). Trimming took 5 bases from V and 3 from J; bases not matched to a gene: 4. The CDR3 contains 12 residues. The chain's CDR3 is CSAGDSDYEQYF. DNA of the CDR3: TGCAGTGCTGGGGACAGTGACTACGAGCAGTACTTC.

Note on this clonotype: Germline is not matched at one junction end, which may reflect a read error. CDR3 nucleotide sequence: TGTGCCAGCAGCCAAGGGGTCAGGACAGGGGCTCTCTTC. Translated: CASSQGVRTGALF. The chain uses TRBV3-1 and TRBJ2-1; 9 bases are shared with TRBD1. Germline CDR1 LGHDT, CDR2 YNNKEL (reference sequence). The CDR3 covers 13 residues.

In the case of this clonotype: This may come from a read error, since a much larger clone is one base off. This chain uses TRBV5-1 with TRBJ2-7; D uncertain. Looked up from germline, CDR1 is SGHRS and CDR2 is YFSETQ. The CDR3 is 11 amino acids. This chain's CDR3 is CASSPHYEQYF. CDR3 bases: TGTGCCAGCAGCCCCCATTACGAGCAGTACTTC.

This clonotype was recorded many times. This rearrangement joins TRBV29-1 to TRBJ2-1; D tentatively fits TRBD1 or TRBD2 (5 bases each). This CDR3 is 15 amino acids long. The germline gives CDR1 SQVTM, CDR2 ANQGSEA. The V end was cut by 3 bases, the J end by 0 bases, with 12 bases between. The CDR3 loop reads CSVEGRSSSYNEQFF. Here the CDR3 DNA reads TGCAGCGTTGAGGGACGGTCGAGCTCCTACAATGAGCAGTTCTTC.